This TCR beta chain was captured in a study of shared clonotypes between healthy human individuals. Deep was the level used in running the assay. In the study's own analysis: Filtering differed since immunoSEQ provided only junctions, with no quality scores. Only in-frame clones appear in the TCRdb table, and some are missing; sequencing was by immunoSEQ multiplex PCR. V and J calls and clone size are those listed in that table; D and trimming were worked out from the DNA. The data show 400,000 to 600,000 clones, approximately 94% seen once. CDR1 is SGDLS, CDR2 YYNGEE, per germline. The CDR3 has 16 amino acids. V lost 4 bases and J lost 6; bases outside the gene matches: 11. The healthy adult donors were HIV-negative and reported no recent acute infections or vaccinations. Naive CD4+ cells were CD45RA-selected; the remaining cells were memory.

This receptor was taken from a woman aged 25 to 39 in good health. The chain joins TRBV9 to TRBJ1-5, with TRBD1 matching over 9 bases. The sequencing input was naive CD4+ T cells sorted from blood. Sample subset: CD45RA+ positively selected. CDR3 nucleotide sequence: TGTGCCAGCAGCTCCGGGACAGGGACTTTAGGTCAGCCCCAGCATTTT. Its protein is CASSSGTGTLGQPQHF.